What follows is one TCR beta chain and its context. What this receptor recognizes is not known. No much larger clone is present one base from it, and per-base qualities are unavailable. Genomic DNA was extracted from sorted cells for sequencing of the TCRbeta CDR3 region. The immunoSEQ Assay was used to sequence the TCRbeta CDR3 regions. TCRdb carries this immuneACCESS record with in-frame sequences only. Its versions omit some clonotypes, under half of them owing to an unresolved V gene in the studies checked, with the rest unexplained. For this sample the table gives about 64,000 clones, of which 88% were detected only once. About 0.7% of the sample comes from the top ten. The junction carries 16 bases between V and J, which are trimmed by 4 bases and 8 bases respectively. Looking up the germline V gene yields CDR1 MGHRA and CDR2 YSYEKL. The cysteine opens and the phenylalanine closes a CDR3 of 14 amino acids. Left in the record is the CDR3 DNA by itself, 42 bases read in frame from the first base.

These data belong to a study of OX40 agonist ivuxolimab in advanced cancers. Notes on the research overall: The costimulatory receptor OX40 (CD134) was targeted by ivuxolimab, a fully human IgG2 agonistic monoclonal antibody. Intravenous ivuxolimab was administered to patients every 2 weeks at six dose levels: 0.01, 0.1, 0.3, 1.5, 3 and 10 mg/kg. Among the approximately 50 dose-escalation patients, about 19 had hepatocellular carcinoma, 15 or so melanoma, 9 renal cell carcinoma and 9 head and neck cancer. The dose-escalation cohort was around 83% male with a mean age of around 64 years, ranging from roughly 23 to 80. Patients were allowed to have had prior anti-PD-1, anti-PD-L1 or anti-CTLA-4 therapy, and 40% of the dose-escalation patients had previously received checkpoint inhibitors. Partial responses occurred in three dose-escalation patients: two with cutaneous melanoma and one with hepatocellular carcinoma. Peripheral TCRbeta sequencing was intended to test whether TCR sequence diversity was altered and clonal T-cell expansion was caused by ivuxolimab. The paper describes the monotherapy dose-escalation part (N = 52 patients) of the phase I trial of ivuxolimab. Findings and caveats that apply to the study as a whole: In the 0.1-3.0 mg/kg groups, partial responders had among the lowest normalized peripheral clonal expansion, particularly in CD8+ T cells. At doses of 0.1 to 3.0 mg/kg, clonal expansion of both CD4+ and CD8+ blood T cells was observed from baseline to week 6. The antigen specificity of the clonally expanded peripheral T cells was not determined. Low levels of normalized T-cell clonal expansion were also shown by some nonresponding patients. On average, CD8+ T cells showed more expanded clones than CD4+ T cells after ivuxolimab.

Patients with autoimmune disease history or receiving systemic immunosuppression were excluded from the trial. In every dose cohort, peripheral blood was drawn for TCR sequencing at baseline, cycle 4 day 1, and cycle 7 day 1. The samples were taken from a phase I, first-in-human, multicenter, open-label dose-escalation trial of ivuxolimab. The trial enrolled adults with locally advanced or metastatic head and neck squamous cell, hepatocellular, melanoma or renal cell carcinoma. Before TCR sequencing, CD4+ and CD8+ T cells were separately sorted from peripheral blood. The chain links TRBV4-1 with TRBJ2-3; the D gene is perhaps TRBD2, on 5 matching bases. The specimen comprised CD4+ or CD8+ T cells sorted from blood, sampled in a trial of the OX40 agonist ivuxolimab. The TCR comes from an adult with an advanced solid tumor such as melanoma, head and neck, liver or kidney cancer. The CDR3 amino acid sequence is: CASSPRGSVGTQYF. At the DNA level, the sequence is TGCGCCAGCAGCCCCCGGGGAAGCGTGGGTACGCAGTATTTT.